Reported below is one TCR beta chain. The germline V gene encodes CDR1 MDHEN and CDR2 SYDVKM. The CDR3 runs to 17 residues. V was shortened by 7 bases and J by 0 bases, with 21 bases between the two germline ends. This entry belongs to a study of control samples from healthy donors and cancer patients. Only in-frame clones appear in the TCRdb table, and some are missing; sequencing was by immunoSEQ multiplex PCR. This sample contains about 200,000 clones. The origin of this receptor is a woman aged 25 to 39 in good health. Sequenced material: blood. The chain has TRBV28 and TRBJ1-2; D remains ambiguous. The CDR3 DNA reads as TGTGCCAGCATTGATGTGGGCAGCAGACCCACTAACTATGGCTACACCTTC. Its translation is CASIDVGSRPTNYGYTF.